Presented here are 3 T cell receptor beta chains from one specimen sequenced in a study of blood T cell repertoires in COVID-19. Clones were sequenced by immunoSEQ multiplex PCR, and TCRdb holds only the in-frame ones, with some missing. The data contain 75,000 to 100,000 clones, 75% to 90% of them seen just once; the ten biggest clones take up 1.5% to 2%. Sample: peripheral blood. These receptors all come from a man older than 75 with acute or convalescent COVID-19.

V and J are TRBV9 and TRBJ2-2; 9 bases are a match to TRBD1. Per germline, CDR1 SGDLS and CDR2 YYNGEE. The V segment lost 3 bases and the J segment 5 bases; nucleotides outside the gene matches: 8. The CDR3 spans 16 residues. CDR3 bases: TGTGCCAGCAGCGCCCCCGGGACAGGGTCGACCGGGGAGCTGTTTTTT. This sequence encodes CASSAPGTGSTGELFF.

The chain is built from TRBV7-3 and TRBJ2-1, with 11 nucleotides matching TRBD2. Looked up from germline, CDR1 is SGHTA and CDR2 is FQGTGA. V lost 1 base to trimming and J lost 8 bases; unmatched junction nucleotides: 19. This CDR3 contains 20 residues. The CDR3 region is CASSLKGNPHSGRARYEQFF. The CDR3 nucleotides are TGTGCCAGCAGCTTAAAAGGGAATCCCCATAGCGGGAGGGCCCGGTATGAGCAGTTCTTC.

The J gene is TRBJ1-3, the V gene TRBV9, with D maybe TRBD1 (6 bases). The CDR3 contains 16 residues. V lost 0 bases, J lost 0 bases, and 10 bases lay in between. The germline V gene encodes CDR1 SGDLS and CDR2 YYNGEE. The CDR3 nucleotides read TGTGCCAGCAGCGTAGAGGACAGCAACTCTGGAAACACCATATATTTT. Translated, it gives CASSVEDSNSGNTIYF.